The rows below give T cell receptor beta chains drawn from one sample of a study of T cells after posttransplantation cyclophosphamide. Only in-frame clones appear in the TCRdb table, and some are missing; sequencing was by immunoSEQ multiplex PCR. The sample was found to contain around 2,900 clones, and every one recurs. The material was PBMCs, obtained after allogeneic stem cell transplant with posttransplant cyclophosphamide. Receptors originate from a female patient over 55 who received an allogeneic stem cell transplant from a related donor and was CMV-positive. Some of these T cells may belong to the graft donor. Each CDR3 is given with its conserved first and last residue. A D gene is named only where the DNA matches it firmly. Size tells how often a clone was seen (once, few, many) or the class of an expanded clone, and some rows leave it out.

d_call,v_call,j_call,clone_size,cdr3_nt,cdr3_aa
-,TRBV19,TRBJ1-2,-,TGTGCCAGTAATAGACAGAGCGCCTATGGCTACACCTTC,CASNRQSAYGYTF
-,TRBV12-3/TRBV12-4,TRBJ2-5,-,TGTGCCAGCAGTTTAGCGCTCCGGGGTGGGCAAGAGACCCAGTACTTC,CASSLALRGGQETQYF
TRBD1,TRBV5-4,TRBJ1-1,many,TGTGCCAGCAGCCCGGGACAGGGGGCGGCTGAAGCTTTCTTT,CASSPGQGAAEAFF
TRBD1,TRBV7-7,TRBJ2-5,-,TGTGCCAGCAGCACAGGGACAGGGGAGAAGGAGACCCAGTACTTC,CASSTGTGEKETQYF
-,TRBV6-2/TRBV6-3,TRBJ2-3,many,TGTGCCAGCAGTTACCGGACTGAAACATATACGCAGTATTTT,CASSYRTETYTQYF
-,TRBV7-3,TRBJ2-1,medium-sized,TGTGCCAGCAGCTTTAGTCGGGGGGCTCGGTATGAGCAGTTCTTC,CASSFSRGARYEQFF
TRBD1,TRBV28,TRBJ2-7,many,TGTGCCAGCAGTTTACCACAGGGGAACCCCTACGAGCAGTACTTC,CASSLPQGNPYEQYF
TRBD2,TRBV4-3,TRBJ2-7,many,TGCGCCAGCAGCCAAGTTACCGGGGGGACCTACGAGCAGTACTTC,CASSQVTGGTYEQYF
-,TRBV6-1,TRBJ1-1,many,TGTGCCAGCAGTCTACGACAGCCGAACACTGAAGCTTTCTTT,CASSLRQPNTEAFF
TRBD1,TRBV28,TRBJ2-3,many,TGTGCCAGCAGTGCCCTCGGACAGGGGGCACACACAGATACGCAGTATTTT,CASSALGQGAHTDTQYF
TRBD2,TRBV18,TRBJ2-1,many,TGTGCCAGCTCACCAGCGGCTAGCGGGCAAACTGAGCAGTTCTTC,CASSPAASGQTEQFF
TRBD2,TRBV29-1,TRBJ2-1,many,TGCAGCGTTGTCAGAGGGACTAGATTTTATGAGCAGTTCTTC,CSVVRGTRFYEQFF
TRBD1,TRBV12-3/TRBV12-4,TRBJ1-2,many,TGTGCCAGCAGCGGGACAGGGGGCCGGAGCTATGGCTACACCTTC,CASSGTGGRSYGYTF
-,TRBV18,TRBJ1-2,many,TGTGCCAGCTCACTGACCCAGGTTTCCTATGGCTACACCTTC,CASSLTQVSYGYTF
-,TRBV5-6,TRBJ1-1,many,TGTGCCAGCAGCGCGGGGTTGAACACTGAAGCTTTCTTT,CASSAGLNTEAFF
-,TRBV9,TRBJ1-1,many,TGTGCCAGCAGCGTAGTTCAGGGAAGTACTGAAGCTTTCTTT,CASSVVQGSTEAFF
-,TRBV20-1,TRBJ1-4,many,TGCAGTGCCGGGGTGGGCGGGAAACTGTTTTTT,CSAGVGGKLFF